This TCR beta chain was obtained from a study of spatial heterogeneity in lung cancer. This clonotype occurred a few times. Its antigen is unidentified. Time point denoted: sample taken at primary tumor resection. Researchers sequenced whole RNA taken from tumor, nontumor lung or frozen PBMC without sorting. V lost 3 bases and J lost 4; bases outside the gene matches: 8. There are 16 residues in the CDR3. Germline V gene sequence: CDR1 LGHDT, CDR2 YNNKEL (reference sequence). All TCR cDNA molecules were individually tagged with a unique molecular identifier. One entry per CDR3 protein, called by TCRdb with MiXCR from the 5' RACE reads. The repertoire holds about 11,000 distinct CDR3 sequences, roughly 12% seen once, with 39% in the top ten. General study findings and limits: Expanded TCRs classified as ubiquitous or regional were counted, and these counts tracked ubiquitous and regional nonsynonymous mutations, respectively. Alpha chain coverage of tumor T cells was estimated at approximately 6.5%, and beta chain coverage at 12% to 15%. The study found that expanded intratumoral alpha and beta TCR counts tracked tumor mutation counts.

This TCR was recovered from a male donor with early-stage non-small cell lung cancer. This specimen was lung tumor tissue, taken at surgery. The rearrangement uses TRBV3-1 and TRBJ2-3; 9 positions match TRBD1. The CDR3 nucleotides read TGTGCCAGCAGCCAGCGCCACAGGGGGCTCGCAGATACGCAGTATTTT. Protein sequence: CASSQRHRGLADTQYF.